The rows below give T cell receptor beta chains drawn from one sample of a study of identical twins. Each CDR3 protein gets one entry after TCRdb re-called the 5' RACE reads with MiXCR. The sample yields about 720,000 distinct CDR3 sequences, 8% to 9% seen once. These data are also associated with another study on yellow fever vaccine responses in identical twins.

Sequencing used PBMCs. The source of these receptors is a woman aged 18-29 years in good health. Both conserved end residues are part of each CDR3. D genes are given only for firm matches. The listing skips clone size in some rows; elsewhere it reads once, few, many or a size class.

V gene	J gene	clone size	D gene	CDR3 protein	CDR3 DNA
TRBV20-1	TRBJ2-3	few	-	CSAPVNTDTQYF	TGCAGTGCCCCCGTCAACACAGATACGCAGTATTTT
TRBV7-8	TRBJ1-1	few	-	CASSARSEGFNTEAFF	TGTGCCAGCAGCGCTCGGTCGGAGGGTTTCAACACTGAAGCTTTCTTT
TRBV30	TRBJ2-2	few	-	CAWKGLLTGELFF	TGTGCCTGGAAGGGACTTCTCACCGGGGAGCTGTTTTTT
TRBV5-6	TRBJ1-2	few	-	CASSLRGSAGYTF	TGTGCCAGCAGCTTACGAGGTTCGGCTGGCTACACCTTC
TRBV29-1	TRBJ2-7	many	-	CSVVRGLDPEQYF	TGCAGCGTGGTTCGGGGCCTGGATCCCGAGCAGTACTTC
TRBV20-1	TRBJ2-4	few	TRBD2	CSAREELAGRNIQYF	TGCAGTGCTAGAGAGGAACTAGCGGGGCGGAACATTCAGTACTTC
TRBV2	TRBJ2-1	many	-	CASSGGIRYNEQFF	TGTGCCAGCAGTGGAGGGATCAGATACAATGAGCAGTTCTTC
TRBV5-5	TRBJ2-1	many	TRBD2	CASSPRGVGNEQFF	TGTGCCAGCAGCCCCCGGGGGGTAGGGAATGAGCAGTTCTTC
TRBV12-3/TRBV12-4	TRBJ1-2	many	TRBD1	CASSLAAGQPNYGYTF	TGTGCCAGCAGTTTAGCGGCGGGACAGCCAAACTATGGCTACACCTTC
TRBV3-1	TRBJ2-7	-	TRBD2	CASSQPLGTSGSEQYF	TGTGCCAGCAGCCAACCCCTCGGGACTAGCGGGAGCGAGCAGTACTTC
TRBV20-1	TRBJ2-1	-	TRBD2	CSARELAGISYNEQFF	TGCAGTGCTAGAGAATTAGCGGGAATCTCCTACAATGAGCAGTTCTTC
TRBV11-2	TRBJ2-3	-	TRBD1	CASSPTTGTADTQYF	TGTGCCAGCAGCCCCACGACAGGGACGGCAGATACGCAGTATTTT
TRBV7-2	TRBJ2-7	-	-	CASSLQGGGDYEQYF	TGTGCCAGCAGCCTACAGGGAGGAGGGGATTACGAGCAGTACTTC
TRBV29-1	TRBJ2-5	many	-	CSAEQGYLETQYF	TGCAGCGCTGAACAGGGTTACTTGGAGACCCAGTACTTC
TRBV2	TRBJ1-1	-	-	CASSEWAVRQFAEAFF	TGTGCCAGCAGTGAATGGGCAGTTCGTCAGTTCGCTGAAGCTTTCTTT
TRBV6-5	TRBJ2-5	-	-	CASSSFRQIQETQYF	TGTGCCAGCAGTTCTTTTCGGCAGATCCAAGAGACCCAGTACTTC
TRBV20-1	TRBJ2-2	few	TRBD2	CSASRTSLGTGELFF	TGCAGTGCTAGTCGGACTAGTTTAGGGACCGGGGAGCTGTTTTTT
TRBV18	TRBJ2-7	-	TRBD1	CASSPTTGQGSYEQYF	TGTGCCAGCTCACCAACGACAGGGCAGGGTTCCTACGAGCAGTACTTC
TRBV20-1	TRBJ1-5	-	-	CSAKMSGSGNQPQHF	TGCAGTGCTAAGATGTCGGGATCTGGCAATCAGCCCCAGCATTTT
TRBV19	TRBJ2-7	-	TRBD2	CASSPGTSGLTYEQYF	TGTGCCAGTAGTCCCGGGACTAGCGGGCTAACCTACGAGCAGTACTTC
TRBV28	TRBJ2-2	few	-	CASSFVSANTGELFF	TGTGCCAGCAGTTTTGTTTCGGCGAACACCGGGGAGCTGTTTTTT
TRBV7-2	TRBJ2-3	-	TRBD1	CASSEAGTGRTDTQYF	TGTGCCAGCAGCGAAGCCGGGACAGGGAGGACAGATACGCAGTATTTT
TRBV12-3/TRBV12-4	TRBJ2-1	many	-	CASSPEGARGYNEQFF	TGTGCCAGCAGCCCGGAGGGGGCCCGGGGCTACAATGAGCAGTTCTTC
TRBV11-2	TRBJ2-2	-	-	CASSLGSLGRVGELFF	TGTGCCAGCAGCTTAGGCAGTTTGGGGCGGGTCGGGGAGCTGTTTTTT
TRBV6-2/TRBV6-3	TRBJ1-5	-	TRBD1	CASSYRTGGSNQPQHF	TGTGCCAGCAGTTATAGGACAGGGGGAAGCAATCAGCCCCAGCATTTT
TRBV12-3/TRBV12-4	TRBJ2-1	many	-	CASSLSPWEYNEQFF	TGTGCCAGCAGTTTATCACCGTGGGAGTACAATGAGCAGTTCTTC
TRBV14	TRBJ1-2	-	-	CASSQSDYGYTF	TGTGCCAGCAGCCAGAGCGACTATGGCTACACCTTC
TRBV11-2	TRBJ2-3	-	TRBD2	CASSLTSGGYTSTDTQYF	TGTGCCAGCAGCTTGACTAGCGGGGGGTACACTAGCACAGATACGCAGTATTTT
TRBV28	TRBJ2-7	many	-	CASSLVGQEQYF	TGTGCCAGCAGTTTAGTGGGACAAGAGCAGTACTTC
TRBV6-6	TRBJ1-5	-	-	CASTSPGQPQHF	TGTGCCAGCACGAGCCCAGGGCAGCCCCAGCATTTT
TRBV6-1	TRBJ2-1	few	TRBD1	CASRRDRGLNEQFF	TGTGCCAGCCGCCGGGACAGGGGGCTCAATGAGCAGTTCTTC
TRBV7-9	TRBJ1-1	-	-	CASRGGGANVNTEAFF	TGTGCCTCTCGAGGTGGGGGGGCGAATGTCAACACTGAAGCTTTCTTT
TRBV20-1	TRBJ2-7	-	-	CSARDHMWGTYEQYF	TGCAGTGCTAGAGATCATATGTGGGGGACCTACGAGCAGTACTTC
TRBV20-1	TRBJ1-2	few	-	CSARDRQPIYGYTF	TGCAGTGCTAGAGATCGACAGCCGATCTATGGCTACACCTTC